Below, one TCR beta chain is given with its context. The antigen is not known. The CDR3 covers 15 residues. Trimming stripped 0 bases from V and 0 bases from J, with 8 bases between. CDR1 is SGHRS and CDR2 is YFSETQ in the germline V gene. The data derive from a study of early T cells in non-severe SARS-CoV-2 infection. Attachment of unique molecular identifiers to individual cDNA molecules was performed. TCRdb processed the 5' RACE reads anew with MiXCR; each CDR3 protein has one entry. The sample contains about 33,000 distinct CDR3 sequences, approximately 5% of which appear only once. Study conclusions and caveats: Reliance on VDJdb matching favored anti-spike CD8 responses; private and CD4 specificities were missed.

The sequenced material came from whole blood. The rearrangement links TRBV5-1 to TRBJ2-3; unclear D gene. The receptor comes from an adult who was a healthcare worker with PCR-confirmed SARS-CoV-2 infection or an uninfected control (not recorded which). The CDR3 protein is CASSLVAASTDTQYF. DNA of the CDR3: TGCGCCAGCAGCTTGGTCGCAGCTAGCACAGATACGCAGTATTTT.